The 8 T cell receptor beta chains below come from one sample, sequenced in a study of CD8+ T cells in alopecia areata (dated by TCRdb to between 2018 and 2020). The treatment or condition label, as the study defines it: oral pan-JAK inhibitor, 5-10 mg twice daily. Library method: the immunoSEQ multiplex PCR assay. RNA was extracted from all samples and reverse transcribed into cDNA, which served as template for TCR sequencing. TCRdb provides this immuneACCESS table in a form limited to in-frame rearrangements. Some clones are lacking; in checked studies, under half of them reflect an unresolved V gene, and why the rest are absent is not known. In all, the sample holds more than 200,000 clones, and 40% to 45% of those were seen once. Around 3% of the sample lies in the top ten. Sequenced here: CD4+ T cells sorted from blood, sampled at approximately week 36, from a patient treated with tofacitinib. Receptors were obtained from a human donor with alopecia areata.

The rearrangement uses TRBV20-1 and TRBJ2-3, with D perhaps being TRBD1 or TRBD2 (5 bases each). The germline CDR1 and CDR2 sequences are DFQATT and SNEGSKA (reference sequence). V was shortened by 5 bases and J by 10 bases, with 10 bases between the two germline ends. The CDR3 extends over 10 amino acids. The CDR3 is CSAAGSAQYF. Written as DNA, the CDR3 is TGCAGTGCTGCAGGGAGTGCGCAGTATTTT.

This clone was found many times. The V and J genes are TRBV28 and TRBJ1-2; the D is unclear. The CDR3 runs to 15 residues. Germline assignment: CDR1 MDHEN and CDR2 SYDVKM. V dropped 5 bases and J dropped 4 bases, with 17 bases sitting between them. The CDR3 DNA reads TGTGCCAGCAGTCTGACCCCCCGGCAGAGCTATGGCTACACCTTC. This encodes CASSLTPRQSYGYTF.

This clone was seen a handful of times. The chain carries TRBV7-8 and TRBJ2-5, with TRBD2 as a possible D gene (5 bases). This CDR3 region has 14 residues. Germline CDR1 SGHVS, CDR2 FQNEAQ. V lost 5 bases and J 1 base, leaving 11 bases between the germline ends. CDR3 DNA: TGTGCCAGCAGCCTAGGAGGAGTCCAAGAGACCCAGTACTTC. It yields the protein CASSLGGVQETQYF. The whole variable domain, filled in from reference TRBV7-8 and TRBJ2-5, reads GAGVSQSPRYKVAKRGQDVALRCDPISGHVSLFWYQQALGQGPEFLTYFQNEAQLDKSGLPSDRFFAERPEGSVSTLKIQRTQQEDSAVYLCASSLGGVQETQYFGPGTRLLVL.

This clone has just one count. V usage is TRBV18 and J usage is TRBJ2-7, with TRBD1 matching over 8 bases. The CDR3 is 12 residues long. V was clipped by 5 bases and J by 3 bases; unmatched bases: 0. Germline assignment: CDR1 KGHSH and CDR2 LQKENI. The CDR3 region is CASSGTGYEQYF. CDR3 nucleotides: TGTGCCAGCTCAGGGACAGGCTACGAGCAGTACTTC.

CDR3 region: CASRGQGRDTDTQYF. CDR3 sequence (DNA): TGTGCCAGCAGGGGACAGGGTCGGGACACAGATACGCAGTATTTT. The chain joins TRBV6-5 to TRBJ2-3; 9 bases agree with TRBD1. Germline V lookup: CDR1 MNHEY, CDR2 SVGAGI. The trim removed 6 bases at V and 2 bases at J, leaving 6 bases unmatched. This CDR3 has 15 residues.

This clone has a handful of counts. This chain links TRBV6-5 with TRBJ1-2; D gene unclear. The CDR3 consists of 13 residues. Trimming took 8 bases from V and 5 from J, leaving 15 bases between them. The germline CDR1 and CDR2 sequences are MNHEY and SVGAGI. Written as DNA, the CDR3 is TGTGCCAGCCAGAGCCTTAGGGCTTATGGCTACACCTTC. Amino acids: CASQSLRAYGYTF.

The J gene is TRBJ2-7, the V gene TRBV2, with 7 positions matching TRBD2. The ends lost 10 bases at V and 4 bases at J; junction bases unmatched: 13. CDR3 length: 14 residues. Germline lookup yields CDR1 SNHLY and CDR2 FYNNEI. CDR3 amino acids: CATGPTGRIYEQYF. The CDR3 nucleotides are TGTGCCACCGGTCCCACCGGGAGGATATACGAGCAGTACTTC.

This clone has only a few counts. V is TRBV29-1 and J is TRBJ2-5, with 9 bases identical to TRBD1. Looked up from germline, CDR1 is SQVTM and CDR2 is ANQGSEA. V gave up 3 bases and J gave up 5 bases; unmatched junction bases: 7. This CDR3 has 14 amino acids. CDR3 sequence (DNA): TGCAGCGTTGATCAAGGGACAGGGCTTGAGACCCAGTACTTC. Protein: CSVDQGTGLETQYF.